This is a list of T cell receptor beta chains from one sample in a study of blood T cell repertoires in COVID-19. TCRdb keeps only in-frame clones here, not all; method: immunoSEQ multiplex PCR. In the table there are some 260,000 clones, around nine tenths of which are singletons. Sequencing was performed on PBMCs or T cells enriched from blood (not recorded which). Every receptor here comes from a woman in her late teens or twenties who had recovered from COVID-19. Each CDR3 is given with its conserved first and last residue. The order of the fields is J gene, V gene, CDR3 protein.

TRBJ1-1 TRBV5-4 CASSPAWGDTEAFF
TRBJ1-5 TRBV6-5 CASSQEDRVLSSQHF
TRBJ1-6 TRBV27 CASSSQDSPLHF
TRBJ1-2 TRBV3-1/TRBV3-2 CASSHQTANYGYTF
TRBJ2-7 TRBV6-6 CASSPLGQTGYEQYF
TRBJ1-6 TRBV19 CASSSLQGDNSPLHF
TRBJ2-7 TRBV27 CASSFARSSRDRGNYEQYF
TRBJ1-4 TRBV11-2 CASSLRRATNEKLFF
TRBJ2-3 TRBV9 CASSPGQRTDTQYF
TRBJ2-2 TRBV24-1 CATSDFRAGGPVVGELFF
TRBJ2-7 TRBV27 CASSQLALSYEQYF
TRBJ1-1 TRBV6-5 CASSYSRQTEAFF
TRBJ1-2 TRBV19 CASSITGDDGYTF
TRBJ1-5 TRBV19 CASSISGTGWASNQPQHF
TRBJ1-2 TRBV5-6 CASSGQGNGYTF
TRBJ2-2 TRBV9 CASNIAGANTGELFF
TRBJ2-4 TRBV5-1 CASSSPPGGFVGEAKNIQYF
TRBJ1-3 TRBV19 CASSIVGASPGNTIYF
TRBJ2-5 TRBV4-1 CASSQGLREGRETQYF
TRBJ1-2 TRBV14 CASSQEDRDYYGYTF
TRBJ2-7 TRBV18 CASSPGGGYEQYF
TRBJ2-7 TRBV11-2 CASSLKGLLYEQYF
TRBJ1-5 TRBV5-5 CASSFGGVHQPQHF
TRBJ2-7 TRBV4-2 CASSARDRGPYEQYF
TRBJ2-2 TRBV7-8 CASSLEPHRVYTGELFF
TRBJ2-1 TRBV6-1 CASSEQAAVHEQFF
TRBJ2-7 TRBV19 CASSSTGGSGYEQYF
TRBJ1-5 TRBV28 CASTTSGLQRGQPQHF
TRBJ2-7 TRBV12-3/TRBV12-4 CASSRGQPYEQYF
TRBJ1-2 TRBV7-2 CASSLAIGGGYTF
TRBJ1-2 TRBV25-1 CASSEGQGLWYGYTF
TRBJ2-1 TRBV7-9 CASSLDGLASNEQFF
TRBJ1-5 TRBV5-3 CARKILAGGTGQPQHF
TRBJ1-1 TRBV18 CASSPPARKGVAEAFF
TRBJ1-2 TRBV24-1 CATSDPGRGLGYTF
TRBJ1-2 TRBV5-6 CASSLWSSYEGGNYYGYTF
TRBJ1-5 TRBV9 CARERGRNQPQHF
TRBJ2-1 TRBV19 CASGSGWDNEQFF
TRBJ1-6 TRBV6-1 CASSDTSGGGSPLHF
TRBJ1-1 TRBV5-1 CASSRQGNTEAFF
TRBJ1-5 TRBV27 CASSLSASSRDRGQCNQPQHF
TRBJ2-1 TRBV19 CASSILGTSSYNEQFF
TRBJ2-1 TRBV14 CASNQRAGQYNEQFF
TRBJ1-2 TRBV16 CASTGYDYGYTF